The 23 T cell receptor beta chains listed next were all sequenced from one sample in a study of blood T cells in healthy people across ages. Primers used in a second PCR of about 7 to 12 cycles were a sample-barcoded 5' primer and a J-beta primer mix. One entry per CDR3 protein, called by TCRdb with MiXCR from the 5' RACE reads. The sample lists about 640,000 distinct CDR3 sequences, under 30% seen once, with 15% to 17% in the top ten. The sequenced material came from blood. The receptors come from a woman of 80 years or more in good health.

This rearrangement joins TRBV7-2 to TRBJ2-4, with 7 bases matching TRBD2. Germline trimming cut 5 bases from V and 2 bases from J; bases unmatched to any gene: 9. CDR1 and CDR2 from the germline V gene are SGHTA and FQGNSA. There are 16 residues in the CDR3. The DNA of the CDR3 is TGTGCCAGCAGCCCTCAACGGGAGGTGTCCAAAAACATTCAGTACTTC. As protein: CASSPQREVSKNIQYF.

This chain uses TRBV2 with TRBJ2-7; D not resolved. The V gene's germline CDR1 is SNHLY and CDR2 FYNNEI. CDR3 size: 13 residues. V gave up 4 bases and J gave up 9 bases, with 16 bases separating them. Here the CDR3 reads CASSALGGHRQYF. CDR3 DNA: TGTGCCAGCAGTGCCCTCGGTGGTCATCGGCAGTACTTC.

Ten or more counts support this clonotype. This chain joins TRBV5-6 and TRBJ2-3; either TRBD1 or TRBD2 may fit D (5 bases each). Per germline, CDR1 SGHDT and CDR2 YYEEEE. This CDR3 has 15 amino acids. With 4 bases removed from V and 2 bases from J, the gap between germline ends came to 14 bases. The chain's CDR3 is CASSPRGRITDTQYF. CDR3 DNA sequence: TGTGCCAGCAGCCCGAGGGGCCGAATCACAGATACGCAGTATTTT.

This clonotype was seen at least ten times. V gene TRBV25-1 combines with J gene TRBJ2-3; 8 bases map to TRBD2. The CDR3 contains 16 residues. Unmatched junction bases numbered 7, after V lost 0 bases and J lost 5 bases. CDR1 is MGHDK and CDR2 is SYGVNS in the germline V gene. CDR3 in amino acids: CASSEYRGGVGDTQYF. The CDR3 DNA is TGTGCCAGCAGTGAATATCGGGGGGGGGTCGGAGATACGCAGTATTTT.

This clonotype was found many times. The rearrangement links TRBV11-2 to TRBJ2-7; D is uncertain. This CDR3 has 14 amino acids. The germline gives CDR1 SGHAT, CDR2 FQNNGV. V was clipped by 6 bases and J by 0 bases, with 12 bases between them. The CDR3 region has the DNA TGTGCCAGCAGGTACACCTTTAGCTCCTACGAGCAGTACTTC. Translating it yields CASRYTFSSYEQYF.

This clonotype was observed a few times. A clone one base away is much larger, so this may be a read error. The chain combines TRBV18 with TRBJ2-1; D may be TRBD2 (5 bases). V shed 8 bases and J shed 9 bases, with 23 bases lying between them. The length of the CDR3 is 15 residues. The germline gives CDR1 KGHSH, CDR2 LQKENI. The chain's CDR3 is CASLGRTGRRGEQFF. In DNA form, the CDR3 reads TGTGCCAGCCTAGGGCGAACGGGGAGACGTGGTGAGCAGTTCTTC.

This clonotype was detected a few times. A much larger clonotype is one base distant, so this may be a read error. The genes are TRBV5-6 and TRBJ2-5; D ambiguous. The CDR3 covers 14 residues. V was shortened by 2 bases and J by 11 bases, with 19 bases between the two germline ends. Germline V gives CDR1 SGHDT, CDR2 YYEEEE. CDR3 bases: TGTGCCAGCAGCTTAGGTACTGTGGTGATGGAGCAGTACTTC. This encodes CASSLGTVVMEQYF.

This clonotype was recorded at least ten times. Here the CDR3 reads CASSLGLAQSSYEQYF. The CDR3 DNA sequence: TGTGCCAGCAGCTTGGGACTAGCTCAGAGCTCCTACGAGCAGTACTTC. The chain couples TRBV5-6 to TRBJ2-7, with 7 bases identical to TRBD2. The germline V gene encodes CDR1 SGHDT and CDR2 YYEEEE. This CDR3 is 16 amino acids long. V shed 0 bases and J 0 bases; nucleotides not matched to a gene: 6.

As to this clonotype: This may come from a read error, since a much larger clone is one base off. The V gene is TRBV6-5, the J gene TRBJ1-2, with 8 bases aligning to TRBD1. The V gene's germline CDR1 is MNHEY and CDR2 SVGAGI. The trim removed 8 bases at V and 3 bases at J, leaving 8 bases unmatched. This CDR3 is built from 14 residues. The chain's CDR3 is CASGAGGLDYGYTF. CDR3 nucleotide sequence: TGTGCCAGCGGTGCAGGGGGCCTCGACTATGGCTACACCTTC.

This clonotype was observed many times. This chain uses TRBV6-1 with TRBJ2-5; D is unresolved. Germline values: CDR1 MNHNS, CDR2 SASEGT. V was trimmed by 1 base and J by 2 bases, leaving 11 bases between them. The CDR3 contains 15 residues. CDR3 protein: CASSEVWAPQETQYF. CDR3 DNA sequence: TGTGCCAGCAGTGAAGTCTGGGCGCCGCAAGAGACCCAGTACTTC.

In this sample, this clonotype turned up a few times. The chain combines TRBV25-1 with TRBJ1-1, with D hard to call. Looked up from germline, CDR1 is MGHDK and CDR2 is SYGVNS. V was shortened by 4 bases and J by 6 bases, with 12 bases between the two germline ends. The CDR3 is made up of 13 amino acids. This CDR3 is CASSVKGKAEAFF. The CDR3 DNA is TGTGCCAGCAGTGTAAAGGGAAAGGCTGAAGCTTTCTTT. Full variable domain (rest looked up from reference TRBV25-1 and TRBJ1-1): EADIYQTPRYLVIGTGKKITLECSQTMGHDKMYWYQQDPGMELHLIHYSYGVNSTEKGDLSSESTVSRIRTEHFPLTLESARPSHTSQYLCASSVKGKAEAFFGQGTRLTVV.

This clonotype was counted at least ten times. This chain uses TRBV4-1 with TRBJ2-7; 7 bases map to TRBD2. V gave up 4 bases and J gave up 2 bases; unmatched junction bases: 5. The CDR3 has 14 residues. Germline lookup yields CDR1 MGHRA and CDR2 YSYEKL. DNA of the CDR3: TGCGCCAGCAGCCTCCTTGCGGGGGCCTACGAGCAGTACTTC. Its protein is CASSLLAGAYEQYF.

There are many counts of this clonotype. The rearrangement links TRBV4-3 to TRBJ1-4; the D gene is possibly TRBD1 (5 bases). V dropped 0 bases and J dropped 11 bases, with 13 bases sitting between them. CDR1 is LGHNA and CDR2 is YSLEER in the germline V gene. This CDR3 has 14 amino acids. CDR3 nucleotides: TGCGCCAGCAGCCAAGATCCCCAACGGGGCAAACTGTTTTTT. As protein: CASSQDPQRGKLFF.

A word on this clonotype: A read error may account for a junction end that differs from germline. The chain combines TRBV20-1 with TRBJ1-2, with 7 positions matching TRBD1. Germline V gene lookup returns CDR1 DFQATT and CDR2 SNEGSKA (reference sequence). The CDR3 has 12 amino acids. CDR3 sequence: CSAWRTGYGCTF. The CDR3 nucleotides read TGCAGTGCTTGGCGGACAGGATATGGCTGCACCTTC.

The chain employs TRBV7-9 and TRBJ2-1, with a possible D match to TRBD1 (5 bases). Deletions cut 1 base from V and 6 bases from J, with 19 bases between. The CDR3 is made up of 17 amino acids. Germline assignment: CDR1 SEHNR and CDR2 FQNEAQ (reference sequence). The CDR3 DNA sequence: TGTGCCAGCAGCTTAGGCTCGGCAGGGAATGTAGGCAATGAGCAGTTCTTC. This translates into CASSLGSAGNVGNEQFF.

This chain uses TRBV20-1 with TRBJ1-5; no reliable D call. Germline CDR1 is DFQATT and CDR2 is SNEGSKA (reference sequence). The V end was cut by 1 base, the J end by 2 bases, with 9 bases between. CDR3 length equals 14 residues. CDR3 sequence: CSARGPSGNQPQHF. In DNA form, the CDR3 reads TGCAGTGCTAGAGGACCGAGCGGCAATCAGCCCCAGCATTTT.

As for this clonotype: A read error may explain this, as a much larger clone is one base away. The chain combines TRBV4-2 with TRBJ1-5; no clear D gene. Germline CDR1 LGHNA, CDR2 YNFKEQ. This CDR3 is 15 amino acids long. DNA for the CDR3: TGTGCCGGCAGCCAAGATGACCCTCTGGGTCAGCCCCAGCATTTT. This codes for CAGSQDDPLGQPQHF.

The J gene is TRBJ2-7, the V gene TRBV29-1; 9 nucleotides agree with TRBD2. Matching the DNA end better, TRBJ2-5 makes the J call doubtful. Germline CDR1 is SQVTM and CDR2 is ANQGSEA. The CDR3 extends over 12 amino acids. The DNA of the CDR3 is TGCAGCGACCGTGGACTAGCGGAGACCCAGTACTTC. Amino acid sequence: CSDRGLAETQYF.

This clonotype was seen many times. This chain uses TRBV2 with TRBJ2-1, with D perhaps matching TRBD1 (5 bases). Per the germline V gene, CDR1 is SNHLY and CDR2 is FYNNEI. The V end was cut by 5 bases, the J end by 0 bases, with 14 bases between. The length of the CDR3 is 16 residues. The CDR3 spells CASSQRGRTSYNEQFF. The CDR3 coding sequence is TGTGCCAGCAGTCAAAGGGGCAGGACCTCCTACAATGAGCAGTTCTTC.

The sample holds many counts of this clonotype. The chain's CDR3 is CSASGGQGDTQYF. CDR3 nucleotides: TGCAGTGCTAGCGGGGGGCAAGGGGATACGCAGTATTTT. The chain links TRBV20-1 to TRBJ2-3, with D possibly matching TRBD2 (7 bases). Looked up from germline, CDR1 is DFQATT and CDR2 is SNEGSKA (reference sequence). The V end was cut by 3 bases, the J end by 6 bases, with 13 bases between. The CDR3 has 13 residues.

The chain joins TRBV12-3 or TRBV12-4 to TRBJ2-5; 11 bases align to TRBD2. J lost 4 bases, V lost 6 bases, and 1 base had no gene match. This CDR3 has 13 residues. The CDR3 DNA reads as TGTGCCAGCAGGGGGACTAGCGGAGAGACCCAGTACTTC. Protein: CASRGTSGETQYF.

This clonotype was detected ten times or more. The V and J genes are TRBV7-9 and TRBJ2-3; D gene uncertain. In germline, CDR1 is SEHNR, CDR2 FQNEAQ (reference sequence). Trimming removed 2 bases from V and 2 bases from J, with 8 bases in between. This CDR3 is built from 14 residues. CDR3 DNA sequence: TGTGCCAGCAGCTTAACCCTCAACACAGATACGCAGTATTTT. Translation: CASSLTLNTDTQYF.

Turning to this clonotype: Relative to the germline gene, one junction end is altered; a read error may explain this. In DNA, the CDR3 is TGTGTCAGCAGCTTAAATCCAGCGGGGGCGGGGGAGACCCAGTACTTC. Translating it yields CVSSLNPAGAGETQYF. This sequence joins TRBV11-2 and TRBJ2-5; 8 bases fit TRBD2. From germline, CDR1 is SGHAT and CDR2 FQNNGV. This CDR3 has 16 residues.